These 23 T cell receptor beta chains were sequenced from one sample in a study of PD-1 blockade in classical Hodgkin lymphoma. All patients relapsed after autologous stem cell transplantation, and brentuximab vedotin exposure varied. Thawed PBMCs supplied CD8+ T cells via magnetic negative selection. Method: immunoSEQ multiplex PCR; TCRdb's copy keeps in-frame clones and lacks some. The repertoire holds about 27,000 clones, with around nine tenths as singletons. This material consisted of CD8+ T cells from blood, taken at baseline. The receptors stem from a human donor with classical Hodgkin lymphoma.

This chain links TRBV5-4 with TRBJ1-4, with 8 bases fitting TRBD1. Germline V lookup: CDR1 SGHNT, CDR2 YYREEE (reference sequence). V dropped 4 bases and J dropped 5; count of bases not matched to a gene: 10. The CDR3 sequence is 16 residues long. In DNA, the CDR3 is TGTGCCAGCAGCGGGAGTAAAGGACAGGGAAATGAAAAACTGTTTTTT. Amino acid sequence: CASSGSKGQGNEKLFF.

The gene calls are TRBV4-1 and TRBJ1-1, with 8 bases fitting TRBD1. This CDR3 spans 15 amino acids. V lost 1 base to trimming and J lost 1 base; unmatched junction nucleotides: 2. Germline CDR1 MGHRA, CDR2 YSYEKL. The CDR3 reads CASSQAQGANTEAFF. Here the CDR3 DNA reads TGCGCCAGCAGCCAAGCGCAGGGGGCGAACACTGAAGCTTTCTTT.

This chain joins TRBV28 and TRBJ2-1; D remains ambiguous. CDR3 length equals 15 residues. Germline CDR1 reads MDHEN; CDR2 reads SYDVKM. Trimming took off 4 bases at V and 5 bases at J, with 15 bases between the two ends. Here the CDR3 DNA reads TGTGCCAGCAGTTCACCTACCGGCGATCACAATGAGCAGTTCTTC. This codes for CASSSPTGDHNEQFF.

The J gene is TRBJ2-3, the V gene TRBV4-1, with D tentatively TRBD2 (5 bases). Germline V gene sequence: CDR1 MGHRA, CDR2 YSYEKL. Deletions cut 1 base from V and 0 bases from J, with 5 bases between. The CDR3 totals 14 residues. In DNA form, the CDR3 reads TGCGCCAGCAGCCAAGGCGGGAGCACAGATACGCAGTATTTT. This codes for CASSQGGSTDTQYF.

The V gene is TRBV29-1, the J gene TRBJ2-3; TRBD1 matches at 8 bases. Germline CDR1 and CDR2: SQVTM and ANQGSEA. The CDR3 covers 14 residues. Trimming took 7 bases from V and 4 from J; bases not matched to a gene: 10. The CDR3 sequence: CSALTGVGPDTQYF. The CDR3, as DNA: TGCAGCGCTCTGACAGGGGTCGGTCCAGATACGCAGTATTTT.

This clone was observed once. The J gene is TRBJ2-2, the V gene TRBV9; TRBD2 might be the D (5 bases). This CDR3 region has 15 residues. Germline V lookup: CDR1 SGDLS, CDR2 YYNGEE. Trimming took off 0 bases at V and 6 bases at J, with 12 bases between the two ends. CDR3 amino acids: CASSVDWRSSGELFF. The CDR3 DNA is TGTGCCAGCAGCGTAGACTGGAGGAGCTCCGGGGAGCTGTTTTTT.

The genes are TRBV5-5 and TRBJ1-5, with D possibly matching TRBD1 (6 bases). The V and J ends lost 0 bases and 3 bases respectively, with 19 bases between them. CDR3 size: 18 residues. Germline loops: CDR1 SGHKS, CDR2 YYEKEE (reference sequence). CDR3 protein: CASSLVRAGDLDNQPQHF. The CDR3 DNA sequence: TGTGCCAGCAGCTTGGTGCGGGCAGGGGACCTGGACAATCAGCCCCAGCATTTT.

The rearrangement uses TRBV9 and TRBJ2-1; 7 bases fit TRBD2. Losses at the gene ends were 3 bases for V and 3 bases for J; bases not matched to a gene: 6. CDR1 and CDR2 (germline): SGDLS, YYNGEE. The CDR3 has 15 residues. The CDR3 DNA is TGTGCCAGCAGCGCGAGCGGGGTAATCTACAATGAGCAGTTCTTC. Encoded protein: CASSASGVIYNEQFF.

In DNA, the CDR3 is TGTGCCAGCAGCGTAGCGATCAATGAGCAGTTCTTC. It codes for CASSVAINEQFF. The chain is built from TRBV9 and TRBJ2-1; D is unresolved. CDR1 and CDR2 (germline): SGDLS, YYNGEE. V dropped 0 bases and J dropped 6 bases, with 4 bases sitting between them. The CDR3 covers 12 residues. Together with reference TRBV9 and TRBJ2-1, the CDR3 gives the full variable domain: DSGVTQTPKHLITATGQRVTLRCSPRSGDLSVYWYQQSLDQGLQFLIQYYNGEERAKGNILERFSAQQFPDLHSELNLSSLELGDSALYFCASSVAINEQFFGPGTRLTVL.

This rearrangement joins TRBV29-1 to TRBJ1-1; D gene unclear. The CDR3 is 15 amino acids. In germline, CDR1 is SQVTM, CDR2 ANQGSEA. Trimming left V 1 base short and J 0 bases short, with 12 bases between. The CDR3 bases are TGCAGCGTTGAAGTCCCCGTAAGAATGAACACTGAAGCTTTCTTT. Translating gives CSVEVPVRMNTEAFF.

The chain joins TRBV6-5 to TRBJ2-7; 9 bases agree with TRBD1. In germline, CDR1 is MNHEY, CDR2 SVGAGI. The CDR3 is made up of 14 amino acids. V gave up 6 bases and J gave up 3 bases; unmatched junction bases: 6. Here the CDR3 DNA reads TGTGCCAGCAGCGAAGGGGACAGGGACTACGAGCAGTACTTC. It is translated as CASSEGDRDYEQYF.

This clone appeared once. J is TRBJ2-5 and V is TRBV28; D not resolved. The CDR3 runs to 13 residues. Trimming cost V 6 bases and J 9 bases, with 17 bases left between them. Per the germline V gene, CDR1 is MDHEN and CDR2 is SYDVKM. The CDR3 protein is CASRPPGPWPQYF. The CDR3, as DNA: TGTGCCAGCAGGCCTCCCGGGCCCTGGCCCCAGTACTTC.

This clone has only one observation. The rearrangement joins TRBV7-9 to TRBJ2-3; D gene ambiguous. The germline V gene encodes CDR1 SEHNR and CDR2 FQNEAQ (reference sequence). The ends were cut back, 1 base at V and 5 bases at J, with 10 bases in the middle. The CDR3 has 14 residues. Written as DNA, the CDR3 is TGTGCCAGCAGCTTAGAGAGCTCGTTAGATACGCAGTATTTT. Translation gives CASSLESSLDTQYF.

V and J are TRBV29-1 and TRBJ1-2; 7 positions agree with TRBD1. CDR3 length: 14 amino acids. V shed 7 bases and J 6 bases; nucleotides not matched to a gene: 14. Per the germline V gene, CDR1 is SQVTM and CDR2 is ANQGSEA. The CDR3 nucleotides read TGCAGCGCTGGTAGAACAGGGGACTTCGATGGCTACACCTTC. This sequence encodes CSAGRTGDFDGYTF.

This clone was detected only once. The genes are TRBV27 and TRBJ1-5; D remains ambiguous. The germline V gene encodes CDR1 MNHEY and CDR2 SMNVEV (reference sequence). V lost 6 bases and J lost 0, with 12 bases in between. This CDR3 has 15 amino acids. The DNA of the CDR3 is TGTGCCAGCAGCCGTAGCGGCGATAGCAATCAGCCCCAGCATTTT. It encodes CASSRSGDSNQPQHF.

CDR3 amino acids: CASSPYTTDTQYF. The CDR3 region has the DNA TGTGCCAGCAGTCCATACACCACAGATACGCAGTATTTT. The rearrangement joins TRBV28 to TRBJ2-3, with D unclear. V lost 5 bases to trimming and J lost 2 bases, with 8 bases between them. The CDR3 totals 13 residues. Germline-derived CDR1 and CDR2 are MDHEN and SYDVKM.

This chain links TRBV28 with TRBJ2-7; 10 nucleotides match TRBD1. The length of the CDR3 is 15 residues. The germline V gene encodes CDR1 MDHEN and CDR2 SYDVKM. Losses at the gene ends were 7 bases for V and 6 bases for J; bases not matched to a gene: 12. In DNA, the CDR3 is TGTGCCAGCATTCACCCCCGGGACAGGGGCTCCGAGCAGTACTTC. Its translation: CASIHPRDRGSEQYF. Filled out from reference TRBV28 and TRBJ2-7, the complete variable domain reads DVKVTQSSRYLVKRTGEKVFLECVQDMDHENMFWYRQDPGLGLRLIYFSYDVKMKEKGDIPEGYSVSREKKERFSLILESASTNQTSMYLCASIHPRDRGSEQYFGPGTRLTVT.

CDR3 bases: TGTGCCAGCAGTTTATCGCGTGGAGGGGAGCAGTTCTTC. It codes for CASSLSRGGEQFF. V gene TRBV27 combines with J gene TRBJ2-1; perhaps TRBD2 as D (6 bases). This CDR3 has 13 residues. CDR1 is MNHEY and CDR2 is SMNVEV in the germline V gene (reference sequence). V was shortened by 0 bases and J by 10 bases, with 10 bases between the two germline ends.

The rearrangement joins TRBV27 to TRBJ2-3; TRBD2 is a possible D gene (6 bases). V was clipped by 6 bases and J by 6 bases, with 10 bases between them. Germline CDR1 MNHEY, CDR2 SMNVEV (reference sequence). CDR3 length: 12 residues. CDR3 sequence reads: CASSRAGDTQYF. The CDR3 DNA reads as TGTGCCAGCAGCCGGGCGGGGGATACGCAGTATTTT.

The chain links TRBV19 to TRBJ2-3, with 8 bases matching TRBD2. V was pared by 4 bases and J by 3 bases, with 12 bases of the junction left unmatched. The germline gives CDR1 LNHDA, CDR2 SQIVND (reference sequence). The CDR3 totals 17 residues. This CDR3 is CASSTVILSGRTDTQYF. DNA of the CDR3: TGTGCCAGTAGTACAGTTATCCTCAGCGGGAGAACAGATACGCAGTATTTT.

The CDR3 region has the DNA TGCGCCAGCAGCTTTGGGGAAGCCAAAAACATTCAGTACTTC. Protein sequence: CASSFGEAKNIQYF. This rearrangement joins TRBV5-1 to TRBJ2-4; unclear D gene. This CDR3 is built from 14 residues. Trimming took 2 bases from V and 0 from J, leaving 6 bases between them. Germline V lookup: CDR1 SGHRS, CDR2 YFSETQ.

Here the CDR3 reads CASSYETSGSDEQFF. The CDR3 DNA reads TGTGCCAGCAGTTACGAGACTAGCGGCTCTGATGAGCAGTTCTTC. The rearrangement uses TRBV6-5 and TRBJ2-1, with TRBD2 identical over 9 bases. CDR1 and CDR2 from the germline V gene are MNHEY and SVGAGI. The CDR3 consists of 15 residues. Losses at the gene ends were 2 bases for V and 8 bases for J; bases not matched to a gene: 7.

This clone was counted a few times. J is TRBJ1-1 and V is TRBV14; D gene uncertain. This CDR3 spans 15 amino acids. From germline, CDR1 is SGHDN and CDR2 FVKESK. The germline V and J ends were trimmed by 1 base and 2 bases, with 11 bases remaining between them. CDR3: CASSQVTVRNTEAFF. CDR3 DNA sequence: TGTGCCAGCAGCCAAGTAACGGTTCGAAACACTGAAGCTTTCTTT. Using reference TRBV14 and TRBJ1-1 for the parts outside the CDR3, the full variable domain is EAGVTQFPSHSVIEKGQTVTLRCDPISGHDNLYWYRRVMGKEIKFLLHFVKESKQDESGMPNNRFLAERTGGTYSTLKVQPAELEDSGVYFCASSQVTVRNTEAFFGQGTRLTVV.